The 12 T cell receptor beta chains in this list originate from one sample, sequenced in a study of blood T cells in healthy people across ages. A second about 6 to 12 cycle PCR used barcoded and J-beta primers. TCRdb used MiXCR to reprocess the 5' RACE reads, holding one entry per CDR3 protein. The table includes 650,000 to 700,000 distinct CDR3 sequences, 32% detected once. Sequencing was performed on blood. The source of these receptors is a woman of 80 years or more in good health.

In this sample, this clonotype turned up many times. This chain connects TRBV6-1 to TRBJ2-1, with 13 bases aligning to TRBD2. V lost 6 bases to trimming and J lost 7 bases; unmatched junction nucleotides: 12. Germline V gives CDR1 MNHNS, CDR2 SASEGT. The CDR3 has 17 amino acids. DNA for the CDR3: TGTGCCAGCAGCCGACGACTAGCGGGGGGCATGGGGAATGAGCAGTTCTTC. Its protein is CASSRRLAGGMGNEQFF.

This clonotype was found many times. Here the CDR3 reads CSARPAGLSYNEQFF. CDR3 nucleotide sequence: TGCAGTGCGCGCCCCGCGGGACTATCCTACAATGAGCAGTTCTTC. The chain recombines TRBV20-1 with TRBJ2-1, with 7 nucleotides matching TRBD2. This CDR3 is built from 15 residues. Trimming at V came to 6 bases and at J to 1 base, leaving 9 bases not matched to a gene. Germline V lookup: CDR1 DFQATT, CDR2 SNEGSKA (reference sequence).

The table lists this clonotype with many counts. Given a much more abundant clone one base away, this may be a read error. The chain uses TRBV12-3 or TRBV12-4 and TRBJ2-6, with TRBD1 matching over 7 bases. The CDR3 extends over 15 amino acids. DNA of the CDR3: TGTGCCAGCAGGTCCACAGGGGCCGGGGCCAACGTCCGGACTTTC. Amino acids: CASRSTGAGANVRTF.

At least ten counts were recorded for this clonotype. The chain employs TRBV7-2 and TRBJ1-2; D is ambiguous. Trimming took off 2 bases at V and 0 bases at J, with 13 bases between the two ends. The CDR3 sequence is 16 residues long. Germline V CDR1 and CDR2: SGHTA, FQGNSA. This chain's CDR3 is CASSLPGGLANYGYTF. For the CDR3, the DNA is TGTGCCAGCAGCTTACCGGGCGGACTAGCTAACTATGGCTACACCTTC.

This clonotype was seen many times. V gene TRBV4-2 combines with J gene TRBJ1-5; possibly TRBD1 for D (5 bases). The CDR3 covers 17 residues. Trimming removed 5 bases from V and 7 bases from J, with 24 bases in between. Germline V CDR1 and CDR2: LGHNA, YNFKEQ. In DNA form, the CDR3 reads TGTGCCAGCAGCGCCGCGGGGGTGGCAGGGAGAGACCAGCCCCAGCATTTT. This gives the protein CASSAAGVAGRDQPQHF.

This clonotype was detected a few times. J is TRBJ1-1 and V is TRBV6-2 or TRBV6-3, with a weak D call TRBD1 (6 bases). In germline, CDR1 is MNHEY, CDR2 SVGEGT. CDR3 length equals 16 residues. Trimming cost V 7 bases and J 0 bases, with 18 bases left between them. CDR3 nucleotides: TGTGCCAGCACCCCAACGGGACAAGGAATGAACACTGAAGCTTTCTTT. This translates into CASTPTGQGMNTEAFF.

The chain employs TRBV6-6 and TRBJ1-1; perhaps TRBD1 as D (6 bases). Trimming left V 2 bases short and J 1 base short, with 17 bases between. The CDR3 length is 17 residues. From germline, CDR1 is MNHNY and CDR2 SVGAGI (reference sequence). The CDR3 DNA follows: TGTGCCAGCAGTTACCAACCACCCCGGACAGCGAACACTGAAGCTTTCTTT. Translation: CASSYQPPRTANTEAFF.

Remarks on this clonotype: One base away lies a much larger clone, so this may be a sequencing read error. This chain joins TRBV2 and TRBJ2-1; tentatively, D is TRBD2 (5 bases). This CDR3 spans 14 amino acids. Trimming took 6 bases from V and 8 from J, leaving 17 bases between them. The V gene's germline CDR1 is SNHLY and CDR2 FYNNEI. CDR3: CASRALGIGDEQFF. DNA for the CDR3: TGTGCCAGCAGGGCTCTTGGGATCGGGGATGAGCAGTTCTTC.

The CDR3 spells CSADPGTGGADTQYF. The CDR3 DNA reads TGCAGTGCTGACCCCGGGACAGGGGGCGCAGATACGCAGTATTTT. The rearrangement joins TRBV20-1 to TRBJ2-3; 12 bases are shared with TRBD1. The V and J ends lost 5 bases and 4 bases, in that order; junction bases with no gene match: 7. Germline CDR1 DFQATT, CDR2 SNEGSKA (reference sequence). The CDR3 contains 15 residues.

The V gene is TRBV14, the J gene TRBJ1-5; D not certain. The CDR3 spans 16 residues. Between the trimmed V and J ends, which lost 0 bases and 2 bases, there was a span of 11 bases. CDR1 is SGHDN, CDR2 FVKESK, per germline. CDR3 DNA sequence: TGTGCCAGCAGCCAAGATCTCAGGTTGGGCAATCAGCCCCAGCATTTT. Protein product: CASSQDLRLGNQPQHF.

This clonotype has more than one count but fewer than ten. One end of the junction fails to match germline, which may point to a read error. The CDR3 DNA sequence: TGTGCCAGCAGGACGCTTTGGGATACCGGGGAGCGGTTTTTT. Translation: CASRTLWDTGERFF. This rearrangement joins TRBV6-1 to TRBJ2-2; TRBD2 is a possible D gene (5 bases). The CDR3 is made up of 14 amino acids. The germline V gene encodes CDR1 MNHNS and CDR2 SASEGT.

This clonotype was detected only a few times. With a much larger clone just one base away, this may be a read error. The chain combines TRBV20-1 with TRBJ2-3; perhaps TRBD1 as D (5 bases). Germline CDR1 is DFQATT and CDR2 is SNEGSKA (reference sequence). The CDR3 is 13 residues long. CDR3 residues: CSAPNRETGTQYF. The CDR3 DNA reads TGCAGTGCCCCGAATAGGGAAACAGGTACGCAGTATTTT.